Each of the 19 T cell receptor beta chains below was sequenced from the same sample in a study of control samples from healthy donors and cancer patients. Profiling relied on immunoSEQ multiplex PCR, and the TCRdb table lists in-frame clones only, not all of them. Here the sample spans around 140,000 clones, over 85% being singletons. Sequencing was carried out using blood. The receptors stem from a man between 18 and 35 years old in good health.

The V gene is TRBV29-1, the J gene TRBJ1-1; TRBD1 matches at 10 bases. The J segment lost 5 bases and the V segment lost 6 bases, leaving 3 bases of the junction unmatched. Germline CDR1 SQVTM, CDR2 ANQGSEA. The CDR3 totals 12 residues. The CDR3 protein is CSVRDRGTEAFF. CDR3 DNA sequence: TGCAGCGTCCGGGACAGGGGAACTGAAGCTTTCTTT.

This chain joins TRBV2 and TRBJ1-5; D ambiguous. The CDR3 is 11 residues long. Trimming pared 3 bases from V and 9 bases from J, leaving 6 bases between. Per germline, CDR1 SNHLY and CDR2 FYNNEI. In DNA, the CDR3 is TGTGCCAGCAGTGATGAGGGGCCCCAGCATTTT. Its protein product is CASSDEGPQHF.

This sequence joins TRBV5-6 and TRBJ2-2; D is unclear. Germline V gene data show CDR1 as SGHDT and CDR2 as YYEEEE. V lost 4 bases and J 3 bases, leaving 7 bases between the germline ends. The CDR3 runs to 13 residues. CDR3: CASSPPDTGELFF. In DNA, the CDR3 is TGTGCCAGCAGCCCCCCAGACACCGGGGAGCTGTTTTTT.

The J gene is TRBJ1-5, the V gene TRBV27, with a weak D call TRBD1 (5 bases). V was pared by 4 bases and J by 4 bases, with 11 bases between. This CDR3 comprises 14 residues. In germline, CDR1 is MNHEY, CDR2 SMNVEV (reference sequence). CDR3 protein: CASSSGRGNQPQHF. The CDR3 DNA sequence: TGTGCCAGCAGTTCGGGACGGGGGAATCAGCCCCAGCATTTT.

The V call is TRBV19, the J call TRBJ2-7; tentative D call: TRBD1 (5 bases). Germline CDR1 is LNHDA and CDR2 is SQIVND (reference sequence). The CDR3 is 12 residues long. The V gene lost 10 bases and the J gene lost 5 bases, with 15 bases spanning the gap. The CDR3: CATQTDSHEQYF. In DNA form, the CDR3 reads TGTGCCACTCAAACCGACAGCCACGAGCAGTACTTC. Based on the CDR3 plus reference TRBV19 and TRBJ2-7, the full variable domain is DGGITQSPKYLFRKEGQNVTLSCEQNLNHDAMYWYRQDPGQGLRLIYYSQIVNDFQKGDIAEGYSVSREKKESFPLTVTSAQKNPTAFYLCATQTDSHEQYFGPGTRLTVT.

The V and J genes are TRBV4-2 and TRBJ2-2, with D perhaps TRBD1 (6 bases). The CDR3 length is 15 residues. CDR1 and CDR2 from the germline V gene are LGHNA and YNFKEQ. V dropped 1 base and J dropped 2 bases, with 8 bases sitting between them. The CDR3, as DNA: TGTGCCAGCAGCCAAGTACAGGGAAACACCGGGGAGCTGTTTTTT. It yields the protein CASSQVQGNTGELFF.

Here the CDR3 DNA reads TGCAGTGCTAGTAAAGGACCTCCCAATGAGCAGTTCTTC. As protein: CSASKGPPNEQFF. V usage is TRBV20-1 and J usage is TRBJ2-1; no reliable D call. The CDR3 consists of 13 residues. Per the germline V gene, CDR1 is DFQATT and CDR2 is SNEGSKA (reference sequence). The V end lost 3 bases, the J end lost 6 bases, and 12 bases lay between the germline ends.

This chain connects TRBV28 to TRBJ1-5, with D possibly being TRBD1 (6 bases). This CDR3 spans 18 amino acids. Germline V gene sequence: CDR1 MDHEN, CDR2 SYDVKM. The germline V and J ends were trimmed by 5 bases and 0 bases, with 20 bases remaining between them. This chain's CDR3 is CASSPRGTYRVSNQPQHF. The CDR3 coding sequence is TGTGCCAGCAGTCCGCGCGGAACCTACAGGGTTAGCAATCAGCCCCAGCATTTT.

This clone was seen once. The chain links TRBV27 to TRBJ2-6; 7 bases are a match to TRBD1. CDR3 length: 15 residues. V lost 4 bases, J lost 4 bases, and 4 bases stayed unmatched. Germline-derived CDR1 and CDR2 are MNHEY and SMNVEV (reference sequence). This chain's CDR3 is CASSYTGAGANVLTF. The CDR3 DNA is TGTGCCAGCAGTTACACAGGGGCGGGGGCCAACGTCCTGACTTTC.

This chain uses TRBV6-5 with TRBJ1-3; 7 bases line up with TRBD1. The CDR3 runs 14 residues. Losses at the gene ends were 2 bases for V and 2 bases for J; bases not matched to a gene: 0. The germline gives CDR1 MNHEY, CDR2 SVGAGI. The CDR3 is CASSYDRAGNTIYF. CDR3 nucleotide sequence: TGTGCCAGCAGTTACGACAGGGCTGGAAACACCATATATTTT.

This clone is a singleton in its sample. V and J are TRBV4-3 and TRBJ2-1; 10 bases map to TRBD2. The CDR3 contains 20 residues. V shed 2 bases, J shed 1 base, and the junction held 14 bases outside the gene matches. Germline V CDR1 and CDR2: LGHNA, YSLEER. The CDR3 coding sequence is TGCGCCAGCAGCCAACTCGGGAAGACTAGCGGGTTGTCGTCCTACAATGAGCAGTTCTTC. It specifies CASSQLGKTSGLSSYNEQFF.

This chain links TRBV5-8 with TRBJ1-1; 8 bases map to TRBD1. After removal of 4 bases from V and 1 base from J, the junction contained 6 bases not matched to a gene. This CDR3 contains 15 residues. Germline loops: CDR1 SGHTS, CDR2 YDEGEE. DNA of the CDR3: TGTGCCAGCAGCCCTACCGGGACAGGGAACACTGAAGCTTTCTTT. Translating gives CASSPTGTGNTEAFF.

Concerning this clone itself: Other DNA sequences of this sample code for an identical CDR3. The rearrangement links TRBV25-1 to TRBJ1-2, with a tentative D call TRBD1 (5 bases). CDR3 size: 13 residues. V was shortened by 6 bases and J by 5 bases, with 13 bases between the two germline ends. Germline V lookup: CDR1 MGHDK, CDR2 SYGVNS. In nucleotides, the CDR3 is TGTGCCAGCAGATTTGGGAGGGGTTATGGCTACACCTTC. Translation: CASRFGRGYGYTF.

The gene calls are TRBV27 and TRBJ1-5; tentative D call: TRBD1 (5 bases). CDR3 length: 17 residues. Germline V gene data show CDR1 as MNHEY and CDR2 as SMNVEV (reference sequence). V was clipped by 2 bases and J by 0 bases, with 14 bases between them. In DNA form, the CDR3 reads TGTGCCAGCAGTTTAGGGGCGGGAAGGGATAGCAATCAGCCCCAGCATTTT. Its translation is CASSLGAGRDSNQPQHF.

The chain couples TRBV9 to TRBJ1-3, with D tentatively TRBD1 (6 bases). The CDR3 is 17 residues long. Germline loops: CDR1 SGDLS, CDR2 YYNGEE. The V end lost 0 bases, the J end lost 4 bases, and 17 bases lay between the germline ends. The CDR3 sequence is CASSVAPTGIIGNTIYF. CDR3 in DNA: TGTGCCAGCAGCGTAGCTCCAACAGGGATCATCGGAAACACCATATATTTT.

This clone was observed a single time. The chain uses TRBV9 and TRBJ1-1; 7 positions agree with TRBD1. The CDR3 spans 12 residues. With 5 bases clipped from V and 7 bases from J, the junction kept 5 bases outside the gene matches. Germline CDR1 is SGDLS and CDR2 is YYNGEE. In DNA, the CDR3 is TGTGCCAGCAGTATCAACAGGGGTGAAGCTTTCTTT. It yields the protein CASSINRGEAFF.

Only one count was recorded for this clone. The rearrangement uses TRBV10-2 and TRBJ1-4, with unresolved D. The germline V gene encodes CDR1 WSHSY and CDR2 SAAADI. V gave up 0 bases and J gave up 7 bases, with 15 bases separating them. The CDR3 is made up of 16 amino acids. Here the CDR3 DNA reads TGCGCCAGCAGTGAGTCGACTCAAAGCAAACCTGAAAAACTGTTTTTT. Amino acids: CASSESTQSKPEKLFF.

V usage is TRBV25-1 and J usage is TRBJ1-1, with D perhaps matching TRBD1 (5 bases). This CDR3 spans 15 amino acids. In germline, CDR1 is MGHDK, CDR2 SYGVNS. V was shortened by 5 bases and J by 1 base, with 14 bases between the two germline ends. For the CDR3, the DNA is TGTGCCAGCAGTCCAACCCGGGGGAGGAACACTGAAGCTTTCTTT. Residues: CASSPTRGRNTEAFF.

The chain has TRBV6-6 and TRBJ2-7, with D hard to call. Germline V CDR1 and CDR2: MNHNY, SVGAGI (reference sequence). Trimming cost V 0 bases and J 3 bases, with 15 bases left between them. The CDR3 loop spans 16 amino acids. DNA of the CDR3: TGTGCCAGCAGTTACTCCTATACCAGAATGGACTACGAGCAGTACTTC. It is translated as CASSYSYTRMDYEQYF.